These 7 T cell receptor beta chains came from one sample sequenced in a study of OX40 agonist ivuxolimab in advanced cancers. Library prep was done by the immunoSEQ multiplex PCR assay. Drawn from immuneACCESS, this table holds only the in-frame rearrangements with V and J called that TCRdb kept. Clones are partly lost; checked studies trace under half to an unresolved V gene and leave the rest unexplained. The sample has about 80,000 clones on record, roughly 90% of them singletons. The ten biggest clones cover roughly 9% of the sample. This sample comprised CD4+ or CD8+ T cells sorted from blood, obtained in a trial of the OX40 agonist ivuxolimab. These receptors were taken from an adult with an advanced solid tumor such as melanoma, head and neck, liver or kidney cancer.

The chain employs TRBV4-1 and TRBJ2-2, with TRBD1 matching 7 bases. The CDR3 has 19 amino acids. After removal of 0 bases from V and 0 bases from J, the junction contained 10 bases not matched to a gene. The germline gives CDR1 MGHRA, CDR2 YSYEKL. The CDR3 loop reads CASSQDRTTGITNTGELFF. As DNA, the CDR3 is TGCGCCAGCAGCCAAGATAGGACGACAGGGATTACGAACACCGGGGAGCTGTTTTTT.

J is TRBJ2-7 and V is TRBV4-2; 8 nucleotides match TRBD2. The CDR3 is 14 residues long. Germline values: CDR1 LGHNA, CDR2 YNFKEQ. Losses at the gene ends were 4 bases for V and 3 bases for J; bases not matched to a gene: 5. This CDR3 reads CASSPGSGGYEQYF. The CDR3 DNA reads TGTGCCAGCAGCCCCGGGAGCGGGGGCTACGAGCAGTACTTC.

The chain links TRBV9 to TRBJ2-7; TRBD1 aligns across 9 bases. The CDR3 extends over 14 amino acids. Trimming removed 4 bases from V and 2 bases from J; junction bases left unmatched: 4. Germline values: CDR1 SGDLS, CDR2 YYNGEE. The CDR3 here is CASSSTGGAYEQYF. The DNA of the CDR3 is TGTGCCAGCAGCTCGACAGGGGGTGCCTACGAGCAGTACTTC.

The CDR3 region has the DNA TGTGCCAGCAGCTTATTTCCGGGGGGCCCCTACAATGAGCAGTTCTTC. This encodes CASSLFPGGPYNEQFF. The V gene is TRBV7-9, the J gene TRBJ2-1; TRBD2 might be the D (7 bases). Trimming took 2 bases from V and 2 from J, leaving 13 bases between them. CDR1 and CDR2 (germline): SEHNR, FQNEAQ (reference sequence). The CDR3 is 16 amino acids.

This chain joins TRBV25-1 and TRBJ1-1, with a possible D match to TRBD1 (5 bases). V lost 4 bases and J lost 5, with 11 bases in between. CDR1 and CDR2 (germline): MGHDK, SYGVNS. This CDR3 has 13 amino acids. The CDR3 region has the DNA TGTGCCAGCAGTGTAGGGGAGCTTACTGAAGCTTTCTTT. This codes for CASSVGELTEAFF.

This clone was detected once. V gene TRBV7-8 combines with J gene TRBJ2-3, with 7 nucleotides matching TRBD2. CDR3 size: 17 residues. V lost 5 bases, J lost 4 bases, and 15 bases stayed unmatched. The germline gives CDR1 SGHVS, CDR2 FQNEAQ. CDR3 DNA: TGTGCCAGCAGCGTCCTTGGCGGCACTAGCGTCGCAGATACGCAGTATTTT. This gives the protein CASSVLGGTSVADTQYF.

J is TRBJ2-1 and V is TRBV6-5; D unresolved. Trimming left V 0 bases short and J 4 bases short, with 10 bases between. The CDR3 sequence is 15 residues long. In germline, CDR1 is MNHEY, CDR2 SVGAGI. CDR3 nucleotide sequence: TGTGCCAGCAGTTACTCGACCGTTGGATACAATGAGCAGTTCTTC. Translation gives CASSYSTVGYNEQFF.